The text below deals with one T cell receptor beta chain. Execution of the assay was at deep level. Sequenced by immunoSEQ multiplex PCR; TCRdb stores in-frame clones only, minus some. The top ten hold 0.14% of the sample, which has millions of clones, around 90% seen once. The CDR3 has 13 amino acids. The V segment lost 6 bases and the J segment 7 bases; nucleotides outside the gene matches: 5. The V gene's germline CDR1 is MNHNY and CDR2 SVGAGI (reference sequence). This sample stems from a study of shared clonotypes between healthy human individuals. About the study: There were three CD4 naive, three CD4 memory, two CD8 naive and one CD8 memory plates per donor.

The receptor was derived from a man aged 18 to 29 in good health. The chain joins TRBV6-6 to TRBJ1-5, with TRBD1 identical over 8 bases. Sequenced material: naive CD4+ T cells sorted from blood. Subset reported: CD45RA+ positively selected. CDR3 in DNA: TGTGCCAGCAGGGATCAGGGGGCCCAGCCCCAGCATTTT. This codes for CASRDQGAQPQHF.